The 4 T cell receptor beta chains reported below all come from one sample, sequenced in a study of T cell changes during pregnancy in multiple sclerosis. Some clones are missing from TCRdb's copy, which holds only in-frame ones; the method was immunoSEQ multiplex PCR. The repertoire includes about 31,000 clones, around 91% of them detected once, and approximately 6.6% sits in the top ten. The starting material was CD8+ T cells from peripheral blood mononuclear cells, obtained in the second trimester of pregnancy. The receptors shown here come from a female donor with multiple sclerosis, enrolled in a pregnancy study.

This clone was picked up one time. The V call is TRBV5-4, the J call TRBJ1-2, with a tentative D call TRBD1 (5 bases). CDR1 and CDR2 (germline): SGHNT, YYREEE (reference sequence). Trimming took off 0 bases at V and 5 bases at J, with 14 bases between the two ends. The CDR3 extends over 15 amino acids. CDR3 sequence (DNA): TGTGCCAGCAGCTTGGGGGGGGGAGGAGGTTATGGCTACACCTTC. It yields the protein CASSLGGGGGYGYTF.

This clone appeared many times. V usage is TRBV27 and J usage is TRBJ2-7, with no clear D. V lost 3 bases, J lost 3 bases, and 6 bases lay in between. Germline loops: CDR1 MNHEY, CDR2 SMNVEV (reference sequence). The CDR3 is made up of 12 amino acids. DNA for the CDR3: TGTGCCAGCAGTTTGCCGGGCTACGAGCAGTACTTC. It specifies CASSLPGYEQYF.

The chain uses TRBV19 and TRBJ2-1; 7 bases align to TRBD1. The CDR3 sequence is 14 residues long. With 6 bases clipped from V and 10 bases from J, the junction kept 12 bases outside the gene matches. From germline, CDR1 is LNHDA and CDR2 SQIVND (reference sequence). The CDR3 protein is CASSPIPTGPEQFF. CDR3 in DNA: TGTGCCAGTAGCCCTATACCGACAGGGCCCGAGCAGTTCTTC.

This rearrangement joins TRBV27 to TRBJ2-1, with 7 bases identical to TRBD2. Germline lookup yields CDR1 MNHEY and CDR2 SMNVEV (reference sequence). The CDR3 has 13 amino acids. With 8 bases clipped from V and 9 bases from J, the junction kept 10 bases outside the gene matches. DNA of the CDR3: TGTGCCAGCGAGGGGACTACTTTGGGTGAGCAGTTCTTC. Translated, it gives CASEGTTLGEQFF.